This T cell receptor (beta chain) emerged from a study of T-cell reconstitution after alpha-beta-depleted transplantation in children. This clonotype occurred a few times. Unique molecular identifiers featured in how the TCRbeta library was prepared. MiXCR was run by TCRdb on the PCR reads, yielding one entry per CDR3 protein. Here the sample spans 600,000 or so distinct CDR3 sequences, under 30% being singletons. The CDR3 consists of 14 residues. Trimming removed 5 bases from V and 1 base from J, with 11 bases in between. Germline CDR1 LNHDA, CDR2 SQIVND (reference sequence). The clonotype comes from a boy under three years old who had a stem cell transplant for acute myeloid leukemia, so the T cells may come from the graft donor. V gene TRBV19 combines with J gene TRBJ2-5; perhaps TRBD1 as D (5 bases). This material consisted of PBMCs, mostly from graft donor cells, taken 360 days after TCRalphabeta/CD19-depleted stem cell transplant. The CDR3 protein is CASSPRQFQETQYF. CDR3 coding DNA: TGTGCCAGTAGTCCGCGACAGTTCCAAGAGACCCAGTACTTC.